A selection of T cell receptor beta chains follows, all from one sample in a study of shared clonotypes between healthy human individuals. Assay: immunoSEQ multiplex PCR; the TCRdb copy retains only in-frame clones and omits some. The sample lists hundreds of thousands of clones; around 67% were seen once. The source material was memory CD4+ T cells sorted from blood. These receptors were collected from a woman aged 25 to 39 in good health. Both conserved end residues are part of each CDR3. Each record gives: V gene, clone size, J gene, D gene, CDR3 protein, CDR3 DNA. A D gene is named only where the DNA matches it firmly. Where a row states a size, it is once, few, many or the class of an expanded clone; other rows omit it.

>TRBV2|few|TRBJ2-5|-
CASSVQNLETETQYF
TGTGCCAGCAGTGTTCAAAACCTCGAGACAGAGACCCAGTACTTC
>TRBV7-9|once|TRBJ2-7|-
CASSRAVDYEQYF
TGTGCCAGCAGCCGGGCGGTCGACTACGAGCAGTACTTC
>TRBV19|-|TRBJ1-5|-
CASSENNQPQHF
TGTGCCAGTAGTGAGAACAATCAGCCCCAGCATTTT
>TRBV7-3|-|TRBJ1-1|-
CASSLKVNTEAFF
TGTGCCAGCAGCTTAAAAGTGAACACTGAAGCTTTCTTT
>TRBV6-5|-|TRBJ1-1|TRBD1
CASRRTGPDTEAFF
TGTGCCAGCAGAAGGACAGGGCCCGACACTGAAGCTTTCTTT
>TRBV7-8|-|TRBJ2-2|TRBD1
CASSLARGPYTGELFF
TGTGCCAGCAGCTTAGCGAGGGGGCCGTACACCGGGGAGCTGTTTTTT
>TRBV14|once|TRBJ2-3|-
CASSQFVDTQYF
TGTGCCAGCAGCCAGTTTGTAGATACGCAGTATTTT
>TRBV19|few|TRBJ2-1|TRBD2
CASSTTSGKVNEQFF
TGTGCCAGTAGTACAACTAGCGGGAAGGTTAATGAGCAGTTCTTC
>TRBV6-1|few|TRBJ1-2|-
CASTTANANYGYTF
TGTGCCAGCACCACCGCGAACGCTAACTATGGCTACACCTTC
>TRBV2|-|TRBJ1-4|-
CASSEATMGEKLFF
TGTGCCAGCAGTGAGGCGACTATGGGTGAAAAACTGTTTTTT
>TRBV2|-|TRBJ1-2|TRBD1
CASSPQGRVGYTF
TGTGCCAGCAGTCCACAGGGGAGGGTAGGCTACACCTTC
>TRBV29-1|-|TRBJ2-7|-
CSVGGGTGISYEQYF
TGCAGCGTTGGCGGGGGGACAGGGATTTCCTACGAGCAGTACTTC
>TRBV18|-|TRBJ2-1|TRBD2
CASSLRTREDEQFF
TGTGCCAGCTCACTAAGGACTAGGGAGGATGAGCAGTTCTTC
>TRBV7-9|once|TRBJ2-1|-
CASSSLTDRYNEQFF
TGTGCCAGCAGCTCCCTAACCGACCGTTACAATGAGCAGTTCTTC
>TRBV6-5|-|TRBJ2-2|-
CASNQGSTGELFF
TGTGCCAGCAATCAGGGATCCACCGGGGAGCTGTTTTTT
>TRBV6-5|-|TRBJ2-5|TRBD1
CASSPWTGGAETQYF
TGTGCCAGCAGTCCGTGGACAGGGGGCGCGGAGACCCAGTACTTC
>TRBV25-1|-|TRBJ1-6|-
CASSEFGSSPLHF
TGTGCCAGCAGTGAATTCGGTTCCTCACCCCTCCACTTT
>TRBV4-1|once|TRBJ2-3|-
CASSQDTAGVGTDTQYF
TGCGCCAGCAGCCAAGATACGGCAGGGGTTGGCACAGATACGCAGTATTTT
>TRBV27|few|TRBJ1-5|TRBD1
CASSFIRPGQGASNQPQHF
TGTGCCAGCAGTTTCATACGACCGGGACAGGGGGCGAGCAATCAGCCCCAGCATTTT
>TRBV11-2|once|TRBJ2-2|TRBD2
CASSPGLAGVTGELFF
TGTGCCAGCAGCCCGGGACTAGCGGGAGTCACCGGGGAGCTGTTTTTT
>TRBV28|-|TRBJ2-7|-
CASSLPVPYEQYF
TGTGCCAGCAGTTTACCCGTTCCCTACGAGCAGTACTTC
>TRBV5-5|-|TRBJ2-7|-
CASSLVVGGKDEQYF
TGTGCCAGCAGCTTGGTTGTGGGAGGCAAGGACGAGCAGTACTTC
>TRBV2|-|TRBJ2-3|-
CASSERVDPLVFDTQYF
TGTGCCAGCAGTGAACGCGTGGACCCCCTCGTTTTCGATACGCAGTATTTT
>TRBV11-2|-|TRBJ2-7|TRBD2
CASSGREGPYEQYF
TGTGCCAGCAGTGGGCGGGAGGGTCCCTACGAGCAGTACTTC
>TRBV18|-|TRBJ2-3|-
CASSLREGGTDTQYF
TGTGCCAGCTCTCTGCGAGAGGGGGGCACAGATACGCAGTATTTT
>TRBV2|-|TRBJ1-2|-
CASRRGALDYGYTF
TGTGCCAGCAGGAGAGGGGCCCTGGACTATGGCTACACCTTC
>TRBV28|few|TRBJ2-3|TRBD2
CASSSGLAGGVQYF
TGTGCCAGCAGCTCAGGACTAGCGGGAGGAGTGCAGTATTTT
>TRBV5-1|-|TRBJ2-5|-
CASSLEAGRKTQYF
TGCGCCAGCAGCTTGGAAGCGGGTAGGAAGACCCAGTACTTC